This section outlines one T cell receptor beta chain sequence together with its context. Seattle's enrolled individuals joined amid active infection and were then monitored longitudinally. Original methodology: Counts of nucleated cells, estimated from reference gene primer amplification, were obtained. Data came from immunoSEQ multiplex PCR; TCRdb stores just in-frame clones and leaves some out. That table gives V, J and clone size, and the DNA gave D and trimming. The repertoire holds about 250,000 clones, roughly 89% seen once, with 2% to 2.5% in the top ten. The germline V gene has CDR1 SGHDT and CDR2 YYEEEE. Trimming stripped 2 bases from V and 2 bases from J, with 14 bases between. The CDR3 consists of 15 residues. The data originate from a study of blood T cell repertoires in COVID-19. Looking at the study overall: Material from acute and convalescent COVID-19 was sourced from the United States, Italy and Spain. PBMCs, B-cell-depleted T cells, or T cells provided the cDNA or gDNA that made up the material.

The source material was peripheral blood. This sequence was found in a woman aged 55-69 years with COVID-19, enrolled during active disease. The V call is TRBV5-6, the J call TRBJ2-7, with a possible D match to TRBD1 (5 bases). The CDR3 sequence: CASSLSHRPTYEQYF. The CDR3 coding sequence is TGTGCCAGCAGCTTAAGTCACAGGCCCACCTACGAGCAGTACTTC.